This TCR beta chain was sequenced for a study of cytomegalovirus exposure and HLA in healthy donors (dated by TCRdb to about 2017). At the level of the whole study: An earlier analysis of some 500 of the donors reported more than 250 Gb of sequence data and about 100 million unique TCR beta sequences from 150 million to 200 million T cells. Approximately 330 gigabases of sequencing data and roughly 81 million unique TCR sequences made up an early release that covered 500 to 650 HLA-typed donors. Of the approximately 400 genotyped donors, over 65% fell in the genetic ancestry cluster associated with self-reported Caucasian donors. The study aimed to test whether cataloging public T cell receptors could reveal signatures of past pathogen exposure. Using immunosequencing, the study profiled T cell repertoires from roughly 650 subjects and related those repertoires to cytomegalovirus serostatus. Along with the approximately 700-subject first cohort, a separate validation cohort of approximately 110 different subjects was used. To predict cytomegalovirus infection status, the study combined high-throughput TCR immunosequencing, statistical association of individual TCRs with disease status, and machine learning. A later analysis re-examined previously published TCR beta repertoires from several hundred donors and added high-resolution HLA genotyping to investigate patterns of TCR occurrence. The later analysis used no new phenotypic data to find candidate immune exposures, relying instead on TCR beta sequences and their occurrence across donors. An earlier analysis of several hundred of the donors used high-throughput TCR beta sequencing to judge whether each TCR beta V gene segment behaved as functional or pseudogenic. Donor age, sex, ethnicity and CMV serostatus were collected together with the repertoire data. Genome-wide SNP genotypes for about three fifths of the 666 donors were used in a later genetic analysis, which treated that subset as a discovery cohort. Every discovery cohort repertoire had been produced on one sequencing platform. HLA typing included class I and class II loci at four-digit resolution. The number of typed donors differed by locus: roughly 629-630 for A, B, C, DRB1 and DQB1; approximately 520 for DQA1; around 610 for DPA1; and around 470 for DPB1. Because of strong linkage in the cohort, roughly five DR-DQ haplotypes were treated as single units for association and clustering. Among some 400 genotyped donors of the cohort, an average of roughly 240,000 unique TCR beta nucleotide sequences were sequenced per donor, around a sixth of them non-productive. Findings and caveats that apply to the study as a whole: According to a later analysis, TCR association rates differed among HLA loci, with DRB1 alleles showing the most associated TCRs and HLA-C alleles showing the fewest. Most TCR sequences were observed very rarely across donors, whereas some public TCRs were present in many individuals. According to the authors, the approach could potentially be generalized to other disease states and immunological phenotypes. V-gene and J-gene trimming of TCR beta chains was associated with a missense DCLRE1C variant in a later genetic analysis, and the association was replicated in an independent cohort. In an earlier analysis of around 600 of the donors, most TCR beta V segments appeared in productive rearrangements about 90% or about 30% of the time, broadly matching IMGT annotations. Because HLA typing was unavailable for some donors at each locus, only the typed subset was used in association tests. In both the original and validation cohorts, the classifier was reported to diagnose cytomegalovirus status with high specificity and sensitivity. At a false discovery rate of 0.05, a later analysis linked under 20,000 TCR beta sequences to specific HLA alleles. Three of the identified cytomegalovirus-associated TCR beta chains were confirmed in vitro to be specific for cytomegalovirus antigens. Only TCR beta chains were sequenced in this cohort, and the absence of alpha or paired-chain data limited detectable features. According to a later analysis, parvovirus B19, influenza, CMV and Epstein-Barr virus appeared linked to several top co-occurrence clusters. Correlated functional status among segregating V segments might reflect linkage disequilibrium, but an unknown experimental factor could not be ruled out. According to a later analysis, most CMV-associated TCR beta chains appeared to be HLA-restricted, and the HLA associations seemed to be driven largely by CMV exposure. A later genetic analysis reported fewer N-insertions in productive TCRs among donors in an Asian-associated ancestry cluster than the approximately 670-donor mean. In the study, 164 TCR beta chains were listed as associated with cytomegalovirus. The only immune exposure information available for the cohort was CMV serostatus. A cluster of highly shared sequence variants was judged likely to be a technical artifact of the sequencing pipeline. Some 16 rarely observed V segments, including chromosome 9 orphons, were excluded from the earlier analysis of several hundred of the donors because counts were too low. Compared with equally common non-associated chains, HLA-associated TCR beta chains in a later analysis were more clonally expanded and had lower generation probabilities. Roughly uniform sequencing depth across donors was assumed in presence/absence analyses, although this assumption may not hold. Assigning TCR associations to individual alleles was difficult when HLA alleles, especially DR and DQ, strongly co-occurred. A further reported finding was that TCR beta sequences accurately predicted the HLA-A and HLA-B alleles for most subjects in the first cohort.

About this clone: Its antigen remains undetermined. Base-call qualities are not available, and no considerably larger clone is one nucleotide away.

Libraries were constructed by the immunoSEQ multiplex PCR assay. A mixture of 60 forward primers for TCR Vbeta segments and 13 reverse primers for TCR Jbeta segments was used in the multiplex PCR. A multiplex PCR assay on genomic DNA amplified the CDR3 region of rearranged TCR beta genes. On the Illumina HiSeq System, the amplified TCR beta libraries were sequenced as 87-base-pair reads. The authors' analysis ran thus. A later analysis counted tens of millions of unique TCR beta chains across the roughly 700 repertoires, and some 11 million of these chains were shared by at least two donors. A nearest-neighbor algorithm error-corrected the raw reads and collapsed the reads into unique sequences, merging closely related sequences to remove PCR and sequencing errors. Alignment of CDR3 sequences to IMGT reference sequences was used to assign V, D and J gene segments. For a sequence to be retained, a match of at least six nucleotides to both a V gene segment and a J gene segment was required. Rearrangements were classified as productive when the CDR3 lacked stop codons and remained in frame with V and J, and all other rearrangements were classified as non-productive. CDR3 was defined according to IMGT convention as the region running from the second conserved V-encoded cysteine to the conserved J-encoded phenylalanine. The earlier analysis of approximately 500 of the donors excluded sequences that lacked an unambiguous match to a single V gene segment. An earlier analysis of 587 of the donors classified V segments as functional when productive rearrangements were above 56.7% and as segregating when the standard deviation between donors was above 5%. To diagnose cytomegalovirus status from the catalog of TCR beta chain sequences, a statistical classification framework was built. V and J gene assignment, in a later analysis, came from comparing TCR nucleotide sequences with IMGT/GENE-DB human TR gene sequences. A later analysis assigned CDR3 sequences and most-parsimonious VDJ recombination scenarios with the TCRdist pipeline. In a later analysis, every TCR beta chain was defined by the combination of its CDR3 amino acid sequence and its V-gene family, and reads without a unique V-gene family were dropped. As a way to deal with suspected cross-contamination and a sequencing artifact, a later analysis dropped roughly 600 nucleotide sequences that were highly shared and had low generation probability. In a later analysis, a clonal expansion index for each public chain was calculated from normalized within-repertoire ranks of inferred template counts. In a later analysis, generation probabilities were computed using a VDJ recombination model fitted to out-of-frame rearrangements, and the results were checked against IGoR. In a later analysis, TCR-TCR, TCR-HLA and TCR-CMV co-occurrence was scored with hypergeometric tests, and a repertoire-size bias correction was applied to TCR pairs. A later analysis estimated false discovery rates by permuting HLA or CMV assignments 20 times. In a later analysis, co-occurring TCRs were grouped using DBSCAN, with TCRdist sequence similarity added in when clustering inside HLA-allele-positive subsets. Repertoires with fewer than 30,000 or more than 120,000 public chains, plus five repertoires with anomalous nucleotide sharing, were excluded from co-occurrence clustering. Not all clones reach the TCRdb copy of this immuneACCESS table, which keeps in-frame sequences only. Checked studies attribute under half of the gap to unresolved V genes and leave the rest unexplained. Clone size and the V and J calls come from that table; the DNA yielded D and trimming. Counted in this sample were more than 90,000 clones; 85% to 90% of them appeared once. The ten largest account for 3% to 5% of the sample.

The cohort comprised several hundred healthy bone marrow donors. At the time of sampling, every cohort member was nominally healthy, though immune exposures that went unrecorded were likely present. The donor tested CMV seronegative, placing the donor among the 350 or so seronegative members of the cohort. A peripheral blood sample was collected from each donor, and TCR beta sequencing was performed on peripheral blood mononuclear cells. The Qiagen DNeasy Blood Extraction Kit was used to extract genomic DNA from the blood cell samples. This sequence was found in a man aged 25-45 years in good health and CMV-seronegative. Sequenced material: PBMCs.

The bases are TGTGCCAGCAGTGATGGGCCGTATAATTCACCCCTCCACTTT. Its protein product is CASSDGPYNSPLHF. The rearranged segments are TRBV2 and TRBJ1-6; the D gene identity is not certain. The CDR3 starts with the cysteine, ends with the phenylalanine, and has 14 residues. Only the CDR3 region is kept as DNA, spanning 42 bases read in frame from base 1. At the junction V is shortened by 3 bases and J by 4 bases, with 7 bases in between. Looking up the germline V gene yields CDR1 SNHLY and CDR2 FYNNEI.